A single sample is the source of the 28 T cell receptor beta chains below, sequenced in a study of T cells in Graves' hyperthyroidism and ophthalmopathy (dated by TCRdb to about 2019). Preparation of the library involved multiplex PCR. Data came from an Illumina HiSeq 2000. TCR beta CDR3 regions were amplified from RNA transcripts. For the first round of RT-PCR on the TCR CDR3, the HTBI primer set was used together with the Qiagen OneStep RT-PCR kit. TCRdb redid the processing of the public reads, applying fastp at Q25 and MiXCR, and retained in-frame beta chains. Rows matching on CDR3 protein sequence are summarized as one entry with the most common DNA and genes. The sample records roughly 700,000 distinct CDR3 sequences, roughly 17% of which are singletons. In total, the top ten clones hold roughly a sixth of the sample. The specimen was blood. Receptors originate from a man aged 45 to 65 with Graves' hyperthyroidism.

The sample holds a few counts of this clonotype. The rearrangement links TRBV28 to TRBJ1-1; D is perhaps TRBD1 (5 bases). This CDR3 comprises 13 residues. V lost 7 bases and J 4 bases, leaving 13 bases between the germline ends. Germline V gene data show CDR1 as MDHEN and CDR2 as SYDVKM. CDR3 protein: CASNKGRSTEAFF. CDR3 DNA: TGTGCCAGCAATAAGGGGAGGAGCACTGAAGCTTTCTTT.

The genes are TRBV7-8 and TRBJ2-7; D is undetermined. This CDR3 is 13 amino acids long. CDR1 is SGHVS and CDR2 is FQNEAQ in the germline V gene. V dropped 1 base and J dropped 3 bases, with 7 bases sitting between them. The CDR3 DNA follows: TGTGCCAGCAGCTTAGTCAAAGGCTACGAGCAGTACTTC. Its protein is CASSLVKGYEQYF. Supplemented by reference TRBV7-8 and TRBJ2-7, the full variable domain reads GAGVSQSPRYKVAKRGQDVALRCDPISGHVSLFWYQQALGQGPEFLTYFQNEAQLDKSGLPSDRFFAERPEGSVSTLKIQRTQQEDSAVYLCASSLVKGYEQYFGPGTRLTVT.

This clonotype was picked up a small number of times. This chain joins TRBV20-1 and TRBJ2-7; unclear D gene. Looked up from germline, CDR1 is DFQATT and CDR2 is SNEGSKA (reference sequence). The CDR3 contains 11 residues. V shed 6 bases and J shed 3 bases, with 9 bases lying between them. The CDR3 region has the DNA TGCAGTGCCTCTACACTCTACGAGCAGTACTTC. Residues: CSASTLYEQYF.

The table lists this clonotype with a few counts. V and J are TRBV20-1 and TRBJ2-2; D is uncertain. Germline V gene lookup returns CDR1 DFQATT and CDR2 SNEGSKA (reference sequence). Deletions cut 3 bases from V and 0 bases from J, with 17 bases between. The CDR3 spans 17 residues. The CDR3 protein is CSARSQLAAANTGELFF. In nucleotides, the CDR3 is TGCAGTGCTAGGAGCCAATTGGCGGCTGCGAACACCGGGGAGCTGTTTTTT.

V and J are TRBV19 and TRBJ1-2, with TRBD1 matching over 10 bases. This CDR3 is 16 amino acids long. Germline V gene lookup returns CDR1 LNHDA and CDR2 SQIVND (reference sequence). J gave up 0 bases and V 3 bases, and 4 bases lay outside the gene matches. CDR3 coding DNA: TGTGCCAGTAGTATCGGGACAGGGGCCTCTAACTATGGCTACACCTTC. Protein product: CASSIGTGASNYGYTF.

The chain recombines TRBV6-5 with TRBJ1-1; D not resolved. Germline CDR1 is MNHEY and CDR2 is SVGAGI. Trimming left V 2 bases short and J 1 base short, with 11 bases between. CDR3 size: 15 residues. CDR3 coding DNA: TGTGCCAGCAGTTACGGTTCACGGTGGAACACTGAAGCTTTCTTT. It encodes CASSYGSRWNTEAFF.

There are many counts of this clonotype. The rearrangement uses TRBV11-2 and TRBJ2-7; 8 bases align to TRBD2. V trimming: 1 base; J trimming: 5 bases; junction bases outside the gene matches: 13. CDR3 length equals 17 residues. The germline gives CDR1 SGHAT, CDR2 FQNNGV. CDR3 sequence (DNA): TGTGCCAGCAGCTTAGGTCCCCCGGGACTAGTAAGCCACGAGCAGTACTTC. Its protein is CASSLGPPGLVSHEQYF.

This clonotype has a count of ten or more. The CDR3 DNA sequence: TGTGCCAGCAGTTACAGGCGGGGGTACGAGCAGTACTTC. It specifies CASSYRRGYEQYF. J is TRBJ2-7 and V is TRBV6-1, with 7 nucleotides matching TRBD2. The ends lost 5 bases at V and 4 bases at J; junction bases unmatched: 5. There are 13 residues in the CDR3. CDR1 MNHNS and CDR2 SASEGT come from the germline V gene.

The chain couples TRBV25-1 to TRBJ1-2, with no clear D. CDR3 length: 13 amino acids. The ends were cut back, 2 bases at V and 0 bases at J, with 4 bases in the middle. The germline CDR1 and CDR2 sequences are MGHDK and SYGVNS. The CDR3 protein is CASSETTNYGYTF. In nucleotides, the CDR3 is TGTGCCAGCAGTGAAACAACTAACTATGGCTACACCTTC.

In this sample, this clonotype turned up a few times. The chain combines TRBV28 with TRBJ2-7; TRBD2 is a possible D gene (6 bases). V lost 7 bases and J lost 2, with 18 bases in between. The germline V gene encodes CDR1 MDHEN and CDR2 SYDVKM. The CDR3 runs to 15 residues. The CDR3 nucleotides are TGTGCCAGCACCAGCAAGATGTGGGGGGCCTACGAGCAGTACTTC. Translation: CASTSKMWGAYEQYF.

In this sample, this clonotype turned up many times. The J gene is TRBJ1-1, the V gene TRBV11-3; perhaps TRBD1 as D (5 bases). CDR1 and CDR2 (germline): SGHNT, YENEEA. CDR3 length equals 13 residues. Trimming cost V 5 bases and J 2 bases, with 9 bases left between them. CDR3 coding DNA: TGTGCCAGCAGCCAGGGCCCAAACACTGAAGCTTTCTTT. This translates into CASSQGPNTEAFF.

The CDR3 protein is CASSGGQGPSYEQYF. The CDR3, as DNA: TGTGCCAGCAGTGGGGGCCAGGGACCTTCCTACGAGCAGTACTTC. The chain combines TRBV2 with TRBJ2-7, with D tentatively TRBD1 or TRBD2 (5 bases each). With 4 bases removed from V and 1 base from J, the gap between germline ends came to 14 bases. Germline-derived CDR1 and CDR2 are SNHLY and FYNNEI. This CDR3 comprises 15 residues.

This clonotype appeared a few times. The chain uses TRBV30 and TRBJ2-1; D possibly corresponds to TRBD2 (6 bases). Germline-derived CDR1 and CDR2 are GTSNPN and SVGIG (reference sequence). Trimming took 2 bases from V and 3 from J, leaving 11 bases between them. CDR3 length: 14 residues. The CDR3 reads CAWSNLASYNEQFF. CDR3 DNA: TGTGCCTGGAGTAATCTAGCGAGCTACAATGAGCAGTTCTTC.

This clonotype was observed many times. In DNA, the CDR3 is TGTGCCAGCAGTTACCCGGGACAGGGTCTAGAGACCCAGTACTTC. Encoded protein: CASSYPGQGLETQYF. The rearrangement uses TRBV6-6 and TRBJ2-5; 9 bases match TRBD1. CDR3 length: 15 amino acids. The trim removed 2 bases at V and 4 bases at J, leaving 5 bases unmatched. Germline-derived CDR1 and CDR2 are MNHNY and SVGAGI (reference sequence).

This clonotype was recorded a few times. V and J are TRBV19 and TRBJ1-2; D ambiguous. The germline gives CDR1 LNHDA, CDR2 SQIVND (reference sequence). The V end was cut by 1 base, the J end by 2 bases, with 11 bases between. CDR3 size: 15 residues. CDR3 residues: CASSIVTAQNYGYTF. CDR3 nucleotide sequence: TGTGCCAGTAGTATAGTAACAGCGCAGAACTATGGCTACACCTTC.

The rearrangement joins TRBV6-2 or TRBV6-3 to TRBJ2-5, with D perhaps TRBD1 (6 bases). Trimming removed 5 bases from V and 4 bases from J, with 17 bases in between. This CDR3 has 15 residues. In germline, CDR1 is MNHEY, CDR2 SVGEGT. This chain's CDR3 is CASSRITGGGETQYF. Here the CDR3 DNA reads TGTGCCAGCAGTCGAATCACTGGGGGCGGAGAGACCCAGTACTTC.

The chain links TRBV10-3 to TRBJ1-1, with D hard to call. From germline, CDR1 is ENHRY and CDR2 SYGVKD. The CDR3 is made up of 13 amino acids. The V gene lost 5 bases and the J gene lost 6 bases, with 13 bases spanning the gap. The chain's CDR3 is CAISQIKEAEAFF. The CDR3 DNA is TGTGCCATCAGTCAGATCAAGGAGGCTGAAGCTTTCTTT.

The chain uses TRBV15 and TRBJ2-7; 7 bases are shared with TRBD1. Germline trimming cut 3 bases from V and 2 bases from J; bases unmatched to any gene: 7. The CDR3 has 15 amino acids. Per the germline V gene, CDR1 is LNHNV and CDR2 is YYDKDF (reference sequence). CDR3 in amino acids: CATSSIPRGTYEQYF. CDR3 sequence (DNA): TGTGCCACCAGCAGCATCCCCAGGGGGACCTACGAGCAGTACTTC.

The chain links TRBV4-1 to TRBJ2-7; TRBD1 is a possible D gene (6 bases). This CDR3 region has 18 residues. Germline V gives CDR1 MGHRA, CDR2 YSYEKL. With 1 base removed from V and 0 bases from J, the gap between germline ends came to 19 bases. The CDR3 loop is CASSQAYRDTILSYEQYF. As DNA, the CDR3 is TGCGCCAGCAGCCAAGCCTACAGGGACACAATCCTCTCCTACGAGCAGTACTTC.

The chain uses TRBV20-1 and TRBJ2-7; possibly TRBD1 for D (6 bases). V dropped 5 bases and J dropped 0 bases, with 11 bases sitting between them. CDR3 length: 13 amino acids. Germline CDR1 DFQATT, CDR2 SNEGSKA (reference sequence). Here the CDR3 DNA reads TGCAGTGCTGACCGGGACATCTCCTACGAGCAGTACTTC. Protein: CSADRDISYEQYF.

This clonotype showed up just a few times. J is TRBJ1-5 and V is TRBV4-1, with D perhaps matching TRBD1 (5 bases). The germline gives CDR1 MGHRA, CDR2 YSYEKL. V lost 3 bases, J lost 9 bases, and 18 bases lay in between. The CDR3 runs to 15 residues. The CDR3: CASSHPRGTPSPQHF. As DNA, the CDR3 is TGCGCCAGCAGCCACCCACGGGGGACCCCATCGCCCCAGCATTTT.

The chain links TRBV6-5 to TRBJ2-1; D is ambiguous. Germline V CDR1 and CDR2: MNHEY, SVGAGI. The germline V and J ends were trimmed by 0 bases and 7 bases, with 7 bases remaining between them. The CDR3 is made up of 13 amino acids. The CDR3 reads CASSYSNRNEQFF. CDR3 bases: TGTGCCAGCAGTTACTCGAACCGAAATGAGCAGTTCTTC.

This clonotype was observed a few times. The V and J genes are TRBV18 and TRBJ2-5; D is unclear. Germline V gene sequence: CDR1 KGHSH, CDR2 LQKENI. The CDR3 runs 13 residues. Trimming took 1 base from V and 3 from J, leaving 6 bases between them. This CDR3 reads CASSPLGKETQYF. Written as DNA, the CDR3 is TGTGCCAGCTCACCACTGGGAAAAGAGACCCAGTACTTC.

The V call is TRBV27, the J call TRBJ2-2; D unclear. V dropped 3 bases and J dropped 1 base, with 6 bases sitting between them. The CDR3 extends over 14 amino acids. CDR1 and CDR2 from the germline V gene are MNHEY and SMNVEV (reference sequence). The CDR3: CASSFAENTGELFF. Written as DNA, the CDR3 is TGTGCCAGCAGTTTCGCAGAGAACACCGGGGAGCTGTTTTTT.

This clonotype was observed many times. This rearrangement joins TRBV6-2 or TRBV6-3 to TRBJ2-1; TRBD1 matches at 10 bases. The CDR3 runs 17 residues. Per the germline V gene, CDR1 is MNHEY and CDR2 is SVGEGT. J lost 4 bases, V lost 4 bases, and 10 bases had no gene match. The CDR3 DNA is TGTGCCAGCAGTTTCCTTATCCAGGGACAGGGGTACAATGAGCAGTTCTTC. It yields the protein CASSFLIQGQGYNEQFF.

This clonotype came up a few times. This rearrangement joins TRBV7-9 to TRBJ2-7; TRBD1 aligns across 8 bases. The CDR3 consists of 15 residues. Losses at the gene ends were 5 bases for V and 2 bases for J; bases not matched to a gene: 8. Germline V lookup: CDR1 SEHNR, CDR2 FQNEAQ (reference sequence). The CDR3 DNA is TGTGCCAGCAGCCCGGACAGGGTGAACACCTACGAGCAGTACTTC. Translated, it gives CASSPDRVNTYEQYF.

V and J are TRBV12-3 or TRBV12-4 and TRBJ1-1; no reliable D call. With 6 bases removed from V and 6 bases from J, the gap between germline ends came to 14 bases. The CDR3 spans 13 residues. CDR3 nucleotides: TGTGCCAGCAGCCTTGGAAAGTACGCTGAAGCTTTCTTT. Amino acid sequence: CASSLGKYAEAFF.

Many counts were recorded for this clonotype. V usage is TRBV12-3 or TRBV12-4 and J usage is TRBJ2-1; 13 bases map to TRBD2. Trimming at V came to 7 bases and at J to 7 bases, leaving 7 bases not matched to a gene. The CDR3 runs to 15 residues. CDR3 loop: CASNAGLAGPNEQFF. The CDR3 DNA follows: TGTGCCAGCAACGCGGGACTAGCGGGACCTAATGAGCAGTTCTTC.